This TCR beta chain was profiled in a study of T cell responses to AZD1222 COVID-19 vaccine. J was trimmed by 2 bases and V by 2 bases; bases with no gene match: 3. The germline gives CDR1 KGHSH, CDR2 LQKENI. This CDR3 spans 14 amino acids. Comment on this clone: Its antigen is not identified.

Profiling relied on immunoSEQ multiplex PCR, and the TCRdb table lists in-frame clones only, not all of them. Of around 200,000 clones listed, 80% to 95% were seen once; the top ten hold about 3.9%. Study-level findings and limits: Spike-wide coverage was observed for vaccine-associated CD4 TCRs, with dominant responses at 160-218 and 743-854. Only a handful of AZD1222 recipients, several in all, had baseline seropositivity.

V gene TRBV18 combines with J gene TRBJ2-7; 7 bases match TRBD2. The starting material was peripheral blood, obtained on day 0 of AZD1222 vaccination. The sequence was obtained from an adult in good health. This chain's CDR3 is CASSPASGTYEQYF. CDR3 coding DNA: TGTGCCAGCTCACCAGCTAGCGGAACCTACGAGCAGTACTTC. Drawing the rest from reference TRBV18 and TRBJ2-7, the complete variable domain is NAGVMQNPRHLVRRRGQEARLRCSPMKGHSHVYWYRQLPEEGLKFMVYLQKENIIDESGMPKERFSAEFPKEGPSILRIQQVVRGDSAAYFCASSPASGTYEQYFGPGTRLTVT.